The rows below give T cell receptor beta chains drawn from one sample of a study of T cells in Graves' hyperthyroidism and ophthalmopathy. TCRdb re-called the multiplex PCR reads with MiXCR, one entry per CDR3 protein. The table lists about 580,000 distinct CDR3 sequences, about 45% of them singletons. Sequences were obtained from peripheral blood or thyroid tissue (not recorded which). The receptors shown here come from a woman younger than 35 with Graves' hyperthyroidism. Both conserved end residues are part of each CDR3. The D gene is left open where the match is weak. Rows may omit the clone size; those that give it use once, few, many or a size class.

j_gene: TRBJ1-5; v_gene: TRBV7-2; abundance: many; d_gene: NA; CDR3aa: CASSFPRDIGGIGDQPQHF; CDR3nt: TGTGCCAGCAGCTTTCCCCGGGACATCGGCGGAATAGGGGATCAGCCCCAGCATTTT
j_gene: TRBJ2-5; v_gene: TRBV20-1; abundance: many; d_gene: TRBD2; CDR3aa: CSARVWASGMPQETQYF; CDR3nt: TGCAGTGCTAGAGTCTGGGCTAGCGGTATGCCCCAAGAGACCCAGTACTTC
j_gene: TRBJ2-3; v_gene: TRBV6-5; abundance: NA; d_gene: NA; CDR3aa: CASRLDLAADTQYF; CDR3nt: TGTGCCAGCAGGTTGGACCTTGCGGCAGATACGCAGTATTTT
j_gene: TRBJ1-6; v_gene: TRBV20-1; abundance: many; d_gene: NA; CDR3aa: CSASPQGGNSPLHF; CDR3nt: TGCAGTGCTAGCCCACAGGGTGGTAATTCACCCCTCCACTTT
j_gene: TRBJ1-5; v_gene: TRBV4-1; abundance: many; d_gene: NA; CDR3aa: CASSPRGFPDSNQPQHF; CDR3nt: TGCGCCAGCAGCCCAAGGGGCTTTCCGGACAGCAATCAGCCCCAGCATTTT
j_gene: TRBJ2-7; v_gene: TRBV25-1; abundance: NA; d_gene: NA; CDR3aa: CASSAGVGGEQYF; CDR3nt: TGTGCCAGCAGCGCAGGAGTGGGAGGCGAGCAGTACTTC
j_gene: TRBJ2-7; v_gene: TRBV7-9; abundance: many; d_gene: TRBD2; CDR3aa: CASSLASGLAGGYEQYF; CDR3nt: TGTGCCAGCAGCTTAGCGAGTGGGCTAGCGGGAGGTTACGAGCAGTACTTC
j_gene: TRBJ1-2; v_gene: TRBV7-8; abundance: many; d_gene: TRBD1; CDR3aa: CASSFSGGSGYTF; CDR3nt: TGTGCCAGCAGCTTCTCAGGGGGATCCGGCTACACCTTC
j_gene: TRBJ1-4; v_gene: TRBV29-1; abundance: many; d_gene: NA; CDR3aa: CSVARRGDPNEKLFF; CDR3nt: TGCAGCGTCGCTAGGCGGGGGGACCCTAATGAAAAACTGTTTTTT
j_gene: TRBJ2-3; v_gene: TRBV7-2; abundance: many; d_gene: NA; CDR3aa: CASSPGADLRTDTQYF; CDR3nt: TGTGCCAGCAGTCCCGGAGCGGACCTGAGAACAGATACGCAGTATTTT
j_gene: TRBJ2-7; v_gene: TRBV20-1; abundance: few; d_gene: NA; CDR3aa: CSARAPGGQLSEQYF; CDR3nt: TGCAGTGCTAGAGCTCCCGGGGGACAGTTGAGCGAGCAGTACTTC
j_gene: TRBJ2-7; v_gene: TRBV29-1; abundance: NA; d_gene: TRBD1; CDR3aa: CSASSVGQGYEQYF; CDR3nt: TGCAGCGCCAGCAGCGTGGGACAGGGCTACGAGCAGTACTTC
j_gene: TRBJ2-5; v_gene: TRBV6-5; abundance: once; d_gene: NA; CDR3aa: CASSYAAEETQYF; CDR3nt: TGTGCCAGCAGTTACGCTGCAGAAGAGACCCAGTACTTC
j_gene: TRBJ1-1; v_gene: TRBV4-1; abundance: NA; d_gene: NA; CDR3aa: CASSQDEAGGIEAFF; CDR3nt: TGCGCCAGCAGCCAAGATGAGGCAGGAGGGATTGAAGCTTTCTTT
j_gene: TRBJ2-7; v_gene: TRBV6-1; abundance: many; d_gene: TRBD1; CDR3aa: CAIDRVYYEQYF; CDR3nt: TGTGCCATAGACAGGGTTTACTACGAGCAGTACTTC
j_gene: TRBJ2-7; v_gene: TRBV20-1; abundance: many; d_gene: NA; CDR3aa: CSARAGPFREQYF; CDR3nt: TGCAGTGCTAGAGCTGGACCCTTCCGTGAGCAGTACTTC
j_gene: TRBJ2-7; v_gene: TRBV25-1; abundance: NA; d_gene: TRBD2; CDR3aa: CASSEKGIAGQLYEQYF; CDR3nt: TGTGCCAGCAGTGAAAAGGGGATAGCGGGACAACTCTACGAGCAGTACTTC
j_gene: TRBJ2-2; v_gene: TRBV24-1; abundance: many; d_gene: NA; CDR3aa: CATSDLVSGDNTGELFF; CDR3nt: TGTGCCACCAGTGATTTGGTGTCTGGAGACAACACCGGGGAGCTGTTTTTT
j_gene: TRBJ2-3; v_gene: TRBV24-1; abundance: NA; d_gene: NA; CDR3aa: CATSDLRAATDTQYF; CDR3nt: TGTGCCACCAGTGATTTGCGGGCCGCCACAGATACGCAGTATTTT
j_gene: TRBJ2-2; v_gene: TRBV24-1; abundance: NA; d_gene: NA; CDR3aa: CATSDSQVSGLTPGSCFF; CDR3nt: NA
j_gene: TRBJ1-2; v_gene: TRBV6-5; abundance: NA; d_gene: TRBD1; CDR3aa: CASSWTGHGYTF; CDR3nt: TGTGCCAGCAGTTGGACAGGCCATGGCTACACCTTC
j_gene: TRBJ2-1; v_gene: TRBV5-1; abundance: few; d_gene: NA; CDR3aa: CASSFGGGDEQFF; CDR3nt: TGCGCCAGCTCGTTTGGAGGGGGCGATGAGCAGTTCTTC
j_gene: TRBJ1-1; v_gene: TRBV6-5; abundance: NA; d_gene: NA; CDR3aa: CASSYSWGTNTEAFF; CDR3nt: TGTGCCAGCAGTTACTCGTGGGGTACGAACACTGAAGCTTTCTTT
j_gene: TRBJ1-1; v_gene: TRBV7-6; abundance: NA; d_gene: NA; CDR3aa: CASSRGEPLNTEAFF; CDR3nt: TGTGCCAGCAGCAGGGGGGAGCCGTTGAACACTGAAGCTTTCTTT
j_gene: TRBJ2-5; v_gene: TRBV2; abundance: NA; d_gene: TRBD1; CDR3aa: CASRRDRVKETQYF; CDR3nt: TGTGCCAGCAGGAGGGACAGGGTAAAGGAGACCCAGTACTTC
j_gene: TRBJ1-4; v_gene: TRBV7-9; abundance: many; d_gene: NA; CDR3aa: CAVPNKTVTTEKLFF; CDR3nt: TGTGCCGTCCCAAATAAGACAGTGACGACCGAAAAACTGTTTTTT
j_gene: TRBJ2-7; v_gene: TRBV4-2; abundance: many; d_gene: TRBD2; CDR3aa: CASSQSGTSGSYEQYF; CDR3nt: TGTGCCAGCAGCCAGAGTGGGACTAGCGGGAGCTACGAGCAGTACTTC
j_gene: TRBJ1-4; v_gene: TRBV4-1; abundance: many; d_gene: NA; CDR3aa: CASSRMRREKLFF; CDR3nt: TGCGCCAGCAGCCGGATGAGACGGGAAAAACTGTTTTTT
j_gene: TRBJ2-7; v_gene: TRBV27; abundance: many; d_gene: TRBD2; CDR3aa: CASSLLAGVVEQYF; CDR3nt: TGTGCCAGCAGTTTGCTAGCGGGAGTTGTCGAGCAGTACTTC
j_gene: TRBJ1-5; v_gene: TRBV29-1; abundance: NA; d_gene: NA; CDR3aa: CSVRAGFSEPQHF; CDR3nt: TGCAGCGTTAGGGCAGGGTTTTCGGAGCCCCAGCATTTT
j_gene: TRBJ1-1; v_gene: TRBV29-1; abundance: NA; d_gene: TRBD1; CDR3aa: CSGTGWDTEAFF; CDR3nt: TGCAGCGGGACAGGATGGGACACTGAAGCTTTCTTT
j_gene: TRBJ1-2; v_gene: TRBV4-1; abundance: many; d_gene: NA; CDR3aa: CASSQEKTVANYGYTF; CDR3nt: TGCGCCAGCAGCCAAGAGAAGACGGTAGCTAACTATGGCTACACCTTC
j_gene: TRBJ2-5; v_gene: TRBV3-1; abundance: few; d_gene: TRBD2; CDR3aa: CASSQDLVAGGGETQYF; CDR3nt: TGTGCCAGCAGCCAAGATTTGGTAGCGGGAGGTGGAGAGACCCAGTACTTC
j_gene: TRBJ1-6; v_gene: TRBV7-6; abundance: many; d_gene: NA; CDR3aa: CASSLAPSLTSPLHF; CDR3nt: TGTGCCAGCAGCTTAGCCCCCAGTTTGACCTCACCCCTCCACTTT
j_gene: TRBJ2-7; v_gene: TRBV12-5; abundance: many; d_gene: NA; CDR3aa: CASGLVVIGGYEQYF; CDR3nt: TGTGCTAGTGGTTTGGTAGTAATTGGGGGCTACGAGCAGTACTTC
j_gene: TRBJ2-3; v_gene: TRBV7-2; abundance: NA; d_gene: NA; CDR3aa: CASSLQLFDTPSTDTQYF; CDR3nt: TGTGCCAGCAGCCTACAACTATTCGACACGCCTAGCACAGATACGCAGTATTTT
j_gene: TRBJ2-7; v_gene: TRBV15; abundance: NA; d_gene: NA; CDR3aa: CATSSLYPDFTGRNEQYF; CDR3nt: TGTGCCACCAGCAGTTTATACCCCGATTTCACAGGCAGGAACGAGCAGTACTTC
j_gene: TRBJ2-5; v_gene: TRBV20-1; abundance: NA; d_gene: TRBD1; CDR3aa: CSARDPGQGQETQYF; CDR3nt: TGCAGTGCTAGAGATCCGGGACAGGGACAAGAGACCCAGTACTTC
j_gene: TRBJ2-5; v_gene: TRBV4-2; abundance: NA; d_gene: NA; CDR3aa: CASSPMGRETQYF; CDR3nt: TGTGCCAGCAGCCCAATGGGACGGGAGACCCAGTACTTC
j_gene: TRBJ2-6; v_gene: TRBV18; abundance: NA; d_gene: NA; CDR3aa: CASSPQGMGANVLTF; CDR3nt: TGTGCCAGCTCACCTCAGGGGATGGGGGCCAACGTCCTGACTTTC
j_gene: TRBJ1-5; v_gene: TRBV27; abundance: many; d_gene: NA; CDR3aa: CASSFMEGQPQHF; CDR3nt: TGTGCCAGCAGTTTCATGGAAGGTCAGCCCCAGCATTTT
j_gene: TRBJ2-2; v_gene: TRBV29-1; abundance: many; d_gene: TRBD2; CDR3aa: CSVEGGLANTGELFF; CDR3nt: TGCAGCGTTGAAGGGGGACTAGCGAACACCGGGGAGCTGTTTTTT
j_gene: TRBJ1-4; v_gene: TRBV7-9; abundance: few; d_gene: NA; CDR3aa: CASRTDEKLFF; CDR3nt: TGTGCCTCCCGGACAGATGAAAAACTGTTTTTT
j_gene: TRBJ2-1; v_gene: TRBV2; abundance: NA; d_gene: TRBD2; CDR3aa: CASSVPGLADNEQFF; CDR3nt: TGTGCCAGCAGTGTTCCCGGGCTAGCGGACAATGAGCAGTTCTTC
j_gene: TRBJ2-1; v_gene: TRBV2; abundance: NA; d_gene: TRBD2; CDR3aa: CASRGLVDEQFF; CDR3nt: TGTGCCAGCAGGGGACTAGTCGATGAGCAGTTCTTC
j_gene: TRBJ2-5; v_gene: TRBV6-4; abundance: NA; d_gene: NA; CDR3aa: CASGSVETQYF; CDR3nt: TGTGCCAGCGGGAGTGTGGAGACCCAGTACTTC
j_gene: TRBJ1-2; v_gene: TRBV11-2; abundance: NA; d_gene: NA; CDR3aa: CASSIRTSGNWNYGYTF; CDR3nt: TGTGCCAGCAGCATCCGGACTAGCGGGAATTGGAACTATGGCTACACCTTC
j_gene: TRBJ1-2; v_gene: TRBV4-1; abundance: many; d_gene: TRBD1; CDR3aa: CASSQGRGGGSGYTF; CDR3nt: TGCGCCAGCAGCCAAGGACGAGGGGGCGGTAGTGGCTACACCTTC
j_gene: TRBJ2-3; v_gene: TRBV19; abundance: few; d_gene: NA; CDR3aa: CASSILGSTDTQYF; CDR3nt: TGTGCCAGTAGTATTCTGGGCAGCACAGATACGCAGTATTTT
j_gene: TRBJ1-2; v_gene: TRBV7-2; abundance: many; d_gene: NA; CDR3aa: CASSLGPSGAQLFHGYTF; CDR3nt: TGTGCCAGCAGCTTAGGACCTTCGGGGGCGCAGTTGTTTCATGGCTACACCTTC
j_gene: TRBJ2-1; v_gene: TRBV2; abundance: NA; d_gene: TRBD2; CDR3aa: CASDQGAGSNEQFF; CDR3nt: TGTGCCAGCGATCAGGGAGCGGGATCCAATGAGCAGTTCTTC
j_gene: TRBJ2-7; v_gene: TRBV10-3; abundance: once; d_gene: TRBD1; CDR3aa: CAISEVGTGVEQYF; CDR3nt: TGTGCCATCAGTGAGGTCGGGACAGGGGTCGAGCAGTACTTC
j_gene: TRBJ2-7; v_gene: TRBV11-3; abundance: many; d_gene: TRBD2; CDR3aa: CASSLGGQGPAYEQYF; CDR3nt: TGTGCCAGCAGCTTGGGAGGGCAGGGTCCCGCCTACGAGCAGTACTTC
j_gene: TRBJ2-7; v_gene: TRBV25-1; abundance: NA; d_gene: TRBD2; CDR3aa: CASSLLAGVYDEQYF; CDR3nt: TGTGCCAGCAGCTTACTAGCGGGGGTGTACGATGAGCAGTACTTC